The sample holds a few counts of the clone carrying this T cell receptor beta chain. These data originate in a study of human T cells and chemical hapten exposure. TCRdb re-derived calls from the RACE reads in MiXCR, one entry per CDR3 protein. The table has 75,000 to 100,000 distinct CDR3 sequences, 9.3% seen once. Sample time point: patch test 2, 6 weeks after DPC sensitization. Treatment here: therapeutic diphenylcyclopropenone sensitization with weekly scalp DPC. Germline V gives CDR1 DFQATT, CDR2 SNEGSKA (reference sequence). The CDR3 sequence is 12 residues long. V lost 8 bases and J 7 bases, leaving 15 bases between the germline ends.

The origin of this receptor is a woman between 35 and 50 years old with alopecia areata. Some clones in this sample may be carry-over from other donors' samples. The sample consisted of whole blood, taken in connection with sensitization to the hapten diphenylcyclopropenone (DPC). V usage is TRBV20-1 and J usage is TRBJ1-5; D is ambiguous. The CDR3 loop is CSQGMRGQPQHF. DNA for the CDR3: TGCAGTCAAGGGATGAGAGGCCAGCCCCAGCATTTT.